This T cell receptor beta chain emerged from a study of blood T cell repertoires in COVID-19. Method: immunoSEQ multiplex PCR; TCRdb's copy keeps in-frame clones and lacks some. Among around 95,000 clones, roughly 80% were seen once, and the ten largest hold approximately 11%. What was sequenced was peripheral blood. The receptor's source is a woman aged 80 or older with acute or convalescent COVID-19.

CDR3 coding DNA: TGTGCCAGCAGCTTGGACAGCGGAGCCTACAATGAGCAGTTCTTC. Translation: CASSLDSGAYNEQFF. The chain employs TRBV5-4 and TRBJ2-1; tentatively, D is TRBD2 (5 bases). Trimming pared 0 bases from V and 2 bases from J, leaving 9 bases between. Germline CDR1 is SGHNT and CDR2 is YYREEE (reference sequence). The CDR3 spans 15 residues.